The 18 T cell receptor beta chains reported below all come from one sample, sequenced in a study of blood T cell repertoires in COVID-19. Profiling relied on immunoSEQ multiplex PCR, and the TCRdb table lists in-frame clones only, not all of them. The sample contains roughly 99,000 clones, around 80% of which appear only once. The sequenced sample was peripheral blood. These receptors came from a man in his 70s with acute or convalescent COVID-19.

This chain connects TRBV7-9 to TRBJ1-5; D ambiguous. The V gene lost 2 bases and the J gene lost 7 bases, with 6 bases spanning the gap. CDR3 length equals 12 residues. From germline, CDR1 is SEHNR and CDR2 FQNEAQ (reference sequence). CDR3 loop: CASSLFQQPQHF. The DNA for the CDR3 is TGTGCCAGCAGCTTATTCCAGCAGCCCCAGCATTTT.

The CDR3 loop is CSASRTGQGNEAFF. CDR3 coding DNA: TGCAGTGCTAGTAGAACGGGACAGGGGAACGAAGCTTTCTTT. This sequence joins TRBV20-1 and TRBJ1-1; 10 nucleotides agree with TRBD1. The length of the CDR3 is 14 residues. V gave up 3 bases and J gave up 8 bases; unmatched junction bases: 9. Germline V gene sequence: CDR1 DFQATT, CDR2 SNEGSKA (reference sequence).

This chain connects TRBV10-3 to TRBJ1-1; D is undetermined. Trimming took 4 bases from V and 10 from J, leaving 22 bases between them. The CDR3 runs 15 residues. Germline V lookup: CDR1 ENHRY, CDR2 SYGVKD. CDR3 protein: CAISVSNPGLEGAFF. The CDR3 DNA reads TGTGCCATCAGTGTTAGTAATCCGGGCTTAGAGGGAGCTTTCTTT.

The chain links TRBV5-8 to TRBJ1-6; 7 bases agree with TRBD1. Germline V CDR1 and CDR2: SGHTS, YDEGEE. V gave up 4 bases and J gave up 9 bases; unmatched junction bases: 10. The length of the CDR3 is 15 residues. Written as DNA, the CDR3 is TGTGCCAGCAGCGGTACAGGGGCCATAGGTTCACCCCTCCACTTT. Its translation: CASSGTGAIGSPLHF.

V is TRBV28 and J is TRBJ2-7; 8 bases align to TRBD1. The germline gives CDR1 MDHEN, CDR2 SYDVKM. Trimming at V came to 0 bases and at J to 0 bases, leaving 7 bases not matched to a gene. The CDR3 runs 17 residues. The CDR3 DNA follows: TGTGCCAGCAGTTTATGGACCACCGGGACAGGCTCCTACGAGCAGTACTTC. Translating it yields CASSLWTTGTGSYEQYF.

This rearrangement joins TRBV27 to TRBJ1-1; D call uncertain. V was cut by 3 bases and J by 0 bases, with 8 bases left in between. Germline values: CDR1 MNHEY, CDR2 SMNVEV (reference sequence). CDR3 length equals 14 residues. This chain's CDR3 is CASSLRLMNTEAFF. The CDR3 DNA reads TGTGCCAGCAGTTTGCGCCTCATGAACACTGAAGCTTTCTTT.

In DNA form, the CDR3 reads TGCGCCAGCAGCAACCGGACAGGGGGACTCAATGAGCAGTTCTTC. It yields the protein CASSNRTGGLNEQFF. The rearrangement joins TRBV10-1 to TRBJ2-1, with 10 bases lining up with TRBD1. The CDR3 sequence is 15 residues long. J lost 6 bases, V lost 6 bases, and 8 bases had no gene match. Germline CDR1 and CDR2: WNHNN and SYGVQD (reference sequence).

This chain joins TRBV25-1 and TRBJ1-2; 10 positions match TRBD1. The junction had 9 bases not matched to a gene; V was cut back by 3 bases and J by 8 bases. Per germline, CDR1 MGHDK and CDR2 SYGVNS. The CDR3 totals 15 residues. DNA for the CDR3: TGTGCCAGCAGTGAGCCACCGGGACAGGGGAGCGGCTACACCTTC. Amino acids: CASSEPPGQGSGYTF.

The chain joins TRBV2 to TRBJ2-7, with D perhaps TRBD2 (5 bases). The CDR3 extends over 11 amino acids. With 7 bases removed from V and 4 bases from J, the gap between germline ends came to 8 bases. Germline CDR1 is SNHLY and CDR2 is FYNNEI. This CDR3 is CASIREYEQYF. The CDR3 bases are TGTGCCAGCATACGGGAATACGAGCAGTACTTC.

The chain uses TRBV19 and TRBJ2-7; D perhaps matches TRBD1 (6 bases). Germline CDR1 is LNHDA and CDR2 is SQIVND (reference sequence). The V end was cut by 4 bases, the J end by 2 bases, with 9 bases between. This CDR3 has 13 residues. The CDR3 sequence: CASSKGTTYEQYF. The DNA for the CDR3 is TGTGCCAGTAGTAAAGGGACAACCTACGAGCAGTACTTC.

This rearrangement joins TRBV19 to TRBJ2-5; possible D gene TRBD2, 6 bases. The CDR3 length is 14 residues. The germline gives CDR1 LNHDA, CDR2 SQIVND (reference sequence). V was clipped by 2 bases and J by 3 bases, with 10 bases between them. CDR3 nucleotide sequence: TGTGCCAGTAGTATACGGCGGGGAGAAGAGACCCAGTACTTC. Amino acid sequence: CASSIRRGEETQYF.

The chain carries TRBV10-3 and TRBJ2-2; D not resolved. V was clipped by 4 bases and J by 1 base, with 13 bases between them. This CDR3 comprises 16 residues. CDR1 and CDR2 (germline): ENHRY, SYGVKD. The CDR3 coding sequence is TGTGCCATCAGTGCAAGTCTACGAGGGAACACCGGGGAGCTGTTTTTT. Translating it yields CAISASLRGNTGELFF.

This clone occurred a few times. The chain joins TRBV19 to TRBJ1-2; tentative D call: TRBD1 (6 bases). Trimming pared 2 bases from V and 3 bases from J, leaving 7 bases between. This CDR3 region has 13 residues. Germline CDR1 and CDR2: LNHDA and SQIVND (reference sequence). CDR3: CASSIRTDYGYTF. DNA for the CDR3: TGTGCCAGTAGTATAAGGACAGACTATGGCTACACCTTC.

The V and J genes are TRBV3-1 (or the pseudogene TRBV3-2) and TRBJ2-1, with 13 bases that match TRBD2. CDR1 and CDR2 from the germline V gene are LGHDT and YNNKEL (reference sequence). V lost 0 bases and J lost 6; bases outside the gene matches: 5. This CDR3 region has 17 residues. CDR3 in DNA: TGTGCCAGCAGCCAAGAGGGCGGACTAGCGGGGGCCAATGAGCAGTTCTTC. Protein sequence: CASSQEGGLAGANEQFF.

The genes are TRBV3-1 (or the pseudogene TRBV3-2) and TRBJ1-1; D uncertain. The CDR3 length is 14 residues. Germline V gene sequence: CDR1 LGHDT, CDR2 YNNKEL (reference sequence). The V and J ends lost 0 bases and 0 bases respectively, with 5 bases between them. The chain's CDR3 is CASSQEEMNTEAFF. The CDR3 nucleotides are TGTGCCAGCAGCCAAGAAGAGATGAACACTGAAGCTTTCTTT.

The chain joins TRBV5-4 to TRBJ2-3; 11 positions match TRBD1. CDR1 and CDR2 from the germline V gene are SGHNT and YYREEE (reference sequence). The V segment lost 2 bases and the J segment 6 bases; nucleotides outside the gene matches: 14. The CDR3 is made up of 18 amino acids. CDR3 protein: CASSFSSRGQGASDTQYF. In nucleotides, the CDR3 is TGTGCCAGCAGCTTTTCGTCTCGAGGACAGGGGGCATCGGATACGCAGTATTTT.

The V call is TRBV5-1, the J call TRBJ1-1; a weak D match, TRBD1 (5 bases). Trimming shortened V by 4 bases and J by 1 base, and 8 bases separated the two germline ends. The CDR3 length is 13 residues. Per the germline V gene, CDR1 is SGHRS and CDR2 is YFSETQ. Here the CDR3 reads CASSTTGNTEAFF. CDR3 DNA: TGCGCCAGCAGCACTACAGGGAACACTGAAGCTTTCTTT.

J is TRBJ1-2 and V is TRBV24-1, with D unclear. V was trimmed by 3 bases and J by 8 bases, leaving 6 bases between them. CDR3 length: 11 amino acids. Germline CDR1 reads KGHDR; CDR2 reads SFDVKD. CDR3 protein: CATSDGLGYTF. For the CDR3, the DNA is TGTGCCACCAGTGATGGCCTCGGCTACACCTTC.